This TCR beta chain was profiled in a study of T cells in localized non-small cell lung cancer. Sequenced by immunoSEQ multiplex PCR; TCRdb stores in-frame clones only, minus some. The table has roughly 8,000 clones, 92% seen once; the top ten hold approximately 4.6%. Turning to this clone: Its antigen remains unidentified.

The germline V and J ends were trimmed by 1 base and 4 bases, with 16 bases remaining between them. CDR1 KGHSH and CDR2 LQKENI come from the germline V gene. CDR3 size: 16 residues. Study outcomes and limitations: Those with higher blood T cell density had longer overall survival. Sequencing was restricted to one tumor region; therefore, heterogeneity remains possible. When the top 100 tumor clones were examined, a median approximately 54 of them also appeared in the adjacent lung, which was paired and uninvolved. There was higher T cell clonality in uninvolved adjacent lung than in tumor, and it was highest there.

The source material was peripheral blood mononuclear cells, sampled before any cancer treatment. This chain uses TRBV18 with TRBJ1-1, with TRBD1 as a possible D gene (5 bases). The TCR originated in a male donor at least 60 years old with stage II lung adenocarcinoma. CDR3 amino acids: CASSPRMGDGFTEAFF. The CDR3 coding sequence is TGTGCCAGCTCACCACGTATGGGGGATGGGTTCACTGAAGCTTTCTTT.